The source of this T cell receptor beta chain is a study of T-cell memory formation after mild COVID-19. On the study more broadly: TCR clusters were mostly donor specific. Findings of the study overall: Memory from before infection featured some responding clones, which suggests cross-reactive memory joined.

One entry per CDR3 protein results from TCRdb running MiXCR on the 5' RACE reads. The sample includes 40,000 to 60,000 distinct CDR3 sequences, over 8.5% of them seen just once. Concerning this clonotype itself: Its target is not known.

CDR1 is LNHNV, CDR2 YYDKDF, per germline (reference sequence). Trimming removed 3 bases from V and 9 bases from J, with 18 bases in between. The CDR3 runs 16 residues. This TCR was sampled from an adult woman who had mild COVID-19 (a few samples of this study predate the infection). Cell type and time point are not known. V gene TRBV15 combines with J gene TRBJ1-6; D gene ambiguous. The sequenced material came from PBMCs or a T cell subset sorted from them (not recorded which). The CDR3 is CATSRTDMAGSSPLHF. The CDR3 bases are TGTGCCACCAGCAGGACCGATATGGCGGGGAGTTCACCCCTCCACTTT.